The present T cell receptor (beta chain) was sequenced within a study of blood T cell repertoires in COVID-19. This clone has just one count. The CDR3 extends over 16 amino acids. J lost 0 bases, V lost 6 bases, and 7 bases had no gene match. Germline V gene data show CDR1 as MNHEY and CDR2 as SVGEGT. Authors' processing steps: Amplifying reference gene primers gave estimates of nucleated cell counts. TCRdb's copy holds only in-frame clones and misses some; the assay was immunoSEQ multiplex PCR. V and J calls and clone size are given by that table; D and trimming were obtained from the DNA. The sample includes about 250,000 clones, almost 90% of them seen just once.

Specimen: peripheral blood. This receptor was taken from a man older than 75 with acute or convalescent COVID-19. The chain combines TRBV6-2 or TRBV6-3 with TRBJ1-3; TRBD1 matches at 8 bases. The DNA for the CDR3 is TGTGCCAGCAGCCAGGGACAGGTGGACTCTGGAAACACCATATATTTT. Translating gives CASSQGQVDSGNTIYF.